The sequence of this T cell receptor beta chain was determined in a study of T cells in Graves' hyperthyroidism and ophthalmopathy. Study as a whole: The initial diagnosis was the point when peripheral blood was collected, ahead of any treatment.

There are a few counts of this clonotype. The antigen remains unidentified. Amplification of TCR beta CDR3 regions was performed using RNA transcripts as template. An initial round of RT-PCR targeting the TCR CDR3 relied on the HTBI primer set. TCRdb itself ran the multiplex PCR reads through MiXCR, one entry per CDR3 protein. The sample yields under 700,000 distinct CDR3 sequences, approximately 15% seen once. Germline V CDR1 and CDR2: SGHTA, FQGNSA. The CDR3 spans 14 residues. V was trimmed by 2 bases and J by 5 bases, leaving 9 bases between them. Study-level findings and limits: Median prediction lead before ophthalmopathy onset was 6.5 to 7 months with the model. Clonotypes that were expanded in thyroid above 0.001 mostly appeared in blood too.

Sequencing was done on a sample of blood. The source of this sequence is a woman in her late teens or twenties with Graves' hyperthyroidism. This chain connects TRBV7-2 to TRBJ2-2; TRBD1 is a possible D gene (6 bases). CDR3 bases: TGTGCCAGCAGCTTACCAGGGGCGACCGGGGAGCTGTTTTTT. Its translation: CASSLPGATGELFF.